These 10 T cell receptor beta chains were sequenced from one sample in a study of blood T cell repertoires in COVID-19 (TCRdb year 2020). Library preparation was by the immunoSEQ multiplex PCR assay. TCRdb carries this immuneACCESS record with in-frame sequences only. Its versions omit some clonotypes, under half of them owing to an unresolved V gene in the studies checked, with the rest unexplained. The table for this sample lists around 100,000 clones; approximately 88% of them were counted only once. The ten largest clones represent 3.5% of the sample. The specimen sequenced was peripheral blood. These receptor sequences come from a woman aged 55-75 years with acute or convalescent COVID-19.

The chain employs TRBV6-6 and TRBJ2-7; the match to TRBD2 covers 12 bases. J gave up 1 base and V 5 bases, and 9 bases lay outside the gene matches. CDR3 size: 17 residues. Germline CDR1 MNHNY, CDR2 SVGAGI (reference sequence). In nucleotides, the CDR3 is TGTGCCAGCAGTCGTGCGACTAGCGGGAGTACTTCCTACGAGCAGTACTTC. The encoded protein is CASSRATSGSTSYEQYF.

CDR3 residues: CASSSTGYGYTF. For the CDR3, the DNA is TGTGCCAGCAGTTCGACAGGGTACGGCTACACCTTC. V is TRBV7-3 and J is TRBJ1-2; 7 nucleotides agree with TRBD1. This CDR3 contains 12 residues. CDR1 is SGHTA, CDR2 FQGTGA, per germline. Trimming at V came to 6 bases and at J to 8 bases, leaving 6 bases not matched to a gene.

The V call is TRBV6-5, the J call TRBJ1-5; no firm D call. The V and J ends lost 0 bases and 1 base respectively, with 7 bases between them. CDR1 and CDR2 from the germline V gene are MNHEY and SVGAGI. This CDR3 spans 15 amino acids. This CDR3 is CASSYSRQSNQPQHF. CDR3 sequence (DNA): TGTGCCAGCAGTTACTCGCGCCAAAGCAATCAGCCCCAGCATTTT.

This clone was seen only a few times. The genes are TRBV11-2 and TRBJ2-1; 9 bases map to TRBD1. Trimming cost V 1 base and J 5 bases; bases outside gene matches: 3. The CDR3 totals 15 residues. Germline V gives CDR1 SGHAT, CDR2 FQNNGV. Written as DNA, the CDR3 is TGTGCCAGCAGCTTAGGGGACAGGGCCCACAATGAGCAGTTCTTC. The encoded protein is CASSLGDRAHNEQFF.

J is TRBJ1-1 and V is TRBV3-1 (or the pseudogene TRBV3-2), with D unresolved. Trimming shortened V by 0 bases and J by 4 bases, and 15 bases separated the two germline ends. The V gene's germline CDR1 is LGHDT and CDR2 YNNKEL (reference sequence). The CDR3 runs 16 residues. The DNA for the CDR3 is TGTGCCAGCAGCCAAGATGGGGTGAATCGGGGCACTGAAGCTTTCTTT. Translation: CASSQDGVNRGTEAFF.

This chain connects TRBV11-2 to TRBJ1-4, with no clear D. CDR3 length: 14 residues. Germline-derived CDR1 and CDR2 are SGHAT and FQNNGV. V dropped 5 bases and J dropped 8 bases, with 15 bases sitting between them. CDR3 DNA: TGTGCCAGCAGCCCCGGGTGGACGGGGGAAAAACTGTTTTTT. It translates to CASSPGWTGEKLFF. Full variable domain (remainder filled in from reference TRBV11-2 and TRBJ1-4): EAGVAQSPRYKIIEKRQSVAFWCNPISGHATLYWYQQILGQGPKLLIQFQNNGVVDDSQLPKDRFSAERLKGVDSTLKIQPAKLEDSAVYLCASSPGWTGEKLFFGSGTQLSVL.

The gene calls are TRBV28 and TRBJ2-1; 7 bases align to TRBD1. The CDR3 has 15 amino acids. With 6 bases clipped from V and 0 bases from J, the junction kept 5 bases outside the gene matches. Germline V lookup: CDR1 MDHEN, CDR2 SYDVKM. The CDR3 region has the DNA TGTGCCAGCAGGCCACAGGGGAGCTCCTACAATGAGCAGTTCTTC. This encodes CASRPQGSSYNEQFF.

This clone was seen only once. This chain links TRBV9 with TRBJ1-3, with D perhaps matching TRBD1 (6 bases). The CDR3 is 16 amino acids. CDR1 and CDR2 (germline): SGDLS, YYNGEE. V was shortened by 0 bases and J by 2 bases, with 12 bases between the two germline ends. In nucleotides, the CDR3 is TGTGCCAGCAGCGTAGGGGACAATCTAGCTGGAAACACCATATATTTT. It translates to CASSVGDNLAGNTIYF. The entire variable domain, with the rest obtained from reference TRBV9 and TRBJ1-3, is as follows: DSGVTQTPKHLITATGQRVTLRCSPRSGDLSVYWYQQSLDQGLQFLIQYYNGEERAKGNILERFSAQQFPDLHSELNLSSLELGDSALYFCASSVGDNLAGNTIYFGEGSWLTVV.

The CDR3 loop is CASSPRRPGMNTEAFF. In DNA form, the CDR3 reads TGTGCCAGCAGCCCCCGGCGTCCAGGTATGAACACTGAAGCTTTCTTT. This chain links TRBV2 with TRBJ1-1; D unresolved. V gave up 6 bases and J gave up 0 bases, with 17 bases separating them. Per the germline V gene, CDR1 is SNHLY and CDR2 is FYNNEI. The CDR3 runs 16 residues.

A few counts support this clone. The J gene is TRBJ2-1, the V gene TRBV6-4, with a possible D match to TRBD2 (5 bases). V was pared by 2 bases and J by 4 bases, with 18 bases between. This CDR3 is 17 amino acids long. The germline V gene encodes CDR1 MRHNA and CDR2 SNTAGT. The CDR3 loop reads CASSDLLRGPPYNEQFF. Here the CDR3 DNA reads TGTGCCAGCAGTGACCTTCTACGAGGGCCTCCATACAATGAGCAGTTCTTC.